This T cell receptor beta chain is drawn from a study of T-cell reconstitution after alpha-beta-depleted transplantation in children. The CDR3 covers 14 residues. Germline lookup yields CDR1 GTSNPN and CDR2 SVGIG (reference sequence). Unique molecular identifiers were incorporated when the TCRbeta library was constructed. TCRdb called the PCR reads again in MiXCR, with one record for every CDR3 protein. The sample holds about 500,000 distinct CDR3 sequences, approximately 32% seen once. The chain carries TRBV30 and TRBJ2-2; D is uncertain. The sample here was PBMCs from the stem cell graft donor, taken from the stem cell graft. The TCR sequence derives from a human donor who donated a stem cell graft to a child with aplastic anemia. CDR3 DNA sequence: TGTGCGTCTGCCAGCTTCTCGAACACCGGGGAGCTGTTTTTT. This translates into CASASFSNTGELFF.